Given below is one T cell receptor (beta chain) in context. Its antigen remains unknown. The record originates from a study of liver allograft versus peripheral blood T cells. Study overall: Transplanted livers and recipients' peripheral blood had their T cell receptor repertoires compared. Notes on the study in general: Reportedly, liver allograft T cell receptor repertoires differed from peripheral blood ones.

V lost 0 bases and J lost 3, with 6 bases in between. The germline V gene encodes CDR1 LGHDT and CDR2 YNNKEL (reference sequence). The CDR3 spans 13 residues. From the reads, TCRdb called clonotypes with MiXCR, one entry per CDR3 protein. This table has about 9,200 distinct CDR3 sequences, roughly a quarter appearing once. This chain joins TRBV3-1 and TRBJ2-7; the D is unclear. The origin of this receptor is a human patient who had a liver transplant. Some T cells may be graft donor cells. The CDR3 DNA sequence: TGTGCCAGCAGCCAAGATCGTCGCTACGAGCAGTACTTC. Its translation is CASSQDRRYEQYF.